This T cell receptor beta chain was documented in a study of blood T cells in healthy people across ages. Study-wide points: The study found more naive CD4+ cells and higher diversity in long-lived than aged donors.

Next came a second PCR, run for about 6 to 12 cycles, which used a sample-barcoded 5' primer along with a J-beta primer mix. TCRdb re-called the 5' RACE reads through MiXCR, storing one row per CDR3 protein. Of 600,000 to 1,000,000 distinct CDR3 sequences listed, roughly 25% are singletons. Losses at the gene ends were 4 bases for V and 2 bases for J; bases not matched to a gene: 2. The CDR3 runs 15 residues. CDR1 is MGHRA and CDR2 is YSYEKL in the germline V gene. This clonotype has more than one count but fewer than ten. Its antigen is unknown. These data were also filed under a second study, of T cells of mothers and their children.

This chain uses TRBV4-1 with TRBJ2-3, with TRBD2 identical over 11 bases. Material: blood. The TCR sequence derives from a boy aged 5-17 years in good health. The CDR3 region is CASSRLAGTTDTQYF. CDR3 sequence (DNA): TGCGCCAGCAGCCGACTAGCGGGGACCACAGATACGCAGTATTTT.